This TCR beta chain came from a study of identical twins. As for this clonotype: Its antigen remains unknown.

TCRdb reprocessed the 5' RACE reads via MiXCR and lists one record per CDR3 protein. The sample holds about 730,000 distinct CDR3 sequences; approximately 22% are singletons and the top ten take about 4.3%. CDR3 length: 14 residues. The V gene lost 2 bases and the J gene lost 3 bases, with 8 bases spanning the gap. Regarding the study as a whole: Out-of-frame alpha sequences shared by twins were enriched for low generation probability.

The same sample was also used in a study of T cells expressing NK-cell markers. From that report: Four donors' CD3+CD56-NKG2C+ cells were dominated by the same clonotypes.

Sequences were obtained from PBMCs. This chain connects TRBV12-3 or TRBV12-4 to TRBJ1-5; D is unclear. This clonotype was obtained from a woman under 30 in good health. CDR3 bases: TGTGCCAGCAGTTTATCGTTGAACAATCAGCCCCAGCATTTT. Its translation: CASSLSLNNQPQHF.